This TCR beta chain derives from a study of identical twins. The CDR3 extends over 15 amino acids. J gave up 4 bases and V 0 bases, and 5 bases lay outside the gene matches. Germline CDR1 and CDR2: MGHRA and YSYEKL. TCRdb re-called the 5' RACE reads through MiXCR, storing one row per CDR3 protein. The sample consists of about 890,000 distinct CDR3 sequences, 9% to 15% of them appearing once. Separately, the same data were catalogued under a study of yellow fever vaccine responses in identical twins.

The sample comprised PBMCs. The receptor was derived from a woman aged 18-30 years in good health. The rearrangement links TRBV4-1 to TRBJ2-5; 7 bases match TRBD1. CDR3 nucleotides: TGCGCCAGCAGCCAAGATCGGGACAGACCAGAGACCCAGTACTTC. It yields the protein CASSQDRDRPETQYF.